This entry lists 16 T cell receptor beta chains sequenced from one sample in a study of blood T cell repertoires in COVID-19. TCRdb's copy holds only in-frame clones and misses some; the assay was immunoSEQ multiplex PCR. The data hold about 250,000 clones, with 75% to 90% observed a single time. Sequenced input: PBMCs or T cells enriched from blood (not recorded which). The receptors here all came from a man in his forties who had recovered from COVID-19.

This clone was seen a handful of times. This chain links TRBV7-2 with TRBJ2-2; the match to TRBD2 covers 7 bases. CDR1 is SGHTA and CDR2 is FQGNSA in the germline V gene. V dropped 6 bases and J dropped 6; count of bases not matched to a gene: 7. The CDR3 spans 14 residues. CDR3 residues: CASRPVAGAGELFF. CDR3 nucleotide sequence: TGTGCCAGCAGACCCGTTGCGGGGGCCGGGGAGCTGTTTTTT.

This chain uses TRBV12-3 or TRBV12-4 with TRBJ1-4; unclear D gene. CDR3 length: 12 residues. V shed 6 bases and J shed 3 bases, with 5 bases lying between them. CDR3 nucleotide sequence: TGTGCCAGCAGGGAGGCTAATGAAAAACTGTTTTTT. It is translated as CASREANEKLFF.

The V and J genes are TRBV5-1 and TRBJ1-3; TRBD1 matches 9 bases. CDR1 is SGHRS and CDR2 is YFSETQ in the germline V gene. Unmatched junction bases numbered 11, after V lost 4 bases and J lost 0 bases. The CDR3 totals 18 residues. The CDR3 is CASSTTLTGGSSGNTIYF. CDR3 in DNA: TGCGCCAGCAGCACTACTTTGACAGGGGGAAGCTCTGGAAACACCATATATTTT.

The chain links TRBV3-1 (or the pseudogene TRBV3-2) to TRBJ1-2, with D tentatively TRBD1 (6 bases). Trimming took 5 bases from V and 2 from J, leaving 18 bases between them. The CDR3 runs 16 residues. Per the germline V gene, CDR1 is LGHDT and CDR2 is YNNKEL (reference sequence). Written as DNA, the CDR3 is TGTGCCAGCAGCAGAAGAGACCCGGGACAAAACTATGGCTACACCTTC. It codes for CASSRRDPGQNYGYTF.

The chain employs TRBV6-5 and TRBJ1-2; possibly TRBD1 for D (6 bases). The CDR3 consists of 15 residues. CDR1 is MNHEY and CDR2 is SVGAGI in the germline V gene. V lost 8 bases to trimming and J lost 4 bases, with 20 bases between them. This CDR3 is CASRGADRFTYGYTF. Here the CDR3 DNA reads TGTGCCAGCCGGGGGGCTGACAGGTTTACCTATGGCTACACCTTC.

CDR3 nucleotides: TGTGCCAGCAGAGGGACTAGCGGGGCCTACGAGCAGTACTTC. Protein product: CASRGTSGAYEQYF. The rearrangement uses TRBV3-1 (or the pseudogene TRBV3-2) and TRBJ2-7; 13 nucleotides agree with TRBD2. CDR3 length: 14 residues. Germline-derived CDR1 and CDR2 are LGHDT and YNNKEL (reference sequence). The V and J ends lost 6 bases and 2 bases, in that order; junction bases with no gene match: 1.

The chain is built from TRBV7-9 and TRBJ2-7; 11 bases align to TRBD1. J was trimmed by 2 bases and V by 5 bases; bases with no gene match: 8. The germline V gene has CDR1 SEHNR and CDR2 FQNEAQ (reference sequence). The CDR3 totals 16 residues. CDR3 bases: TGTGCCAGCAGCCAAATAGAGGACAGGGGGCCCTACGAGCAGTACTTC. Protein product: CASSQIEDRGPYEQYF.

The J gene is TRBJ1-1, the V gene TRBV19; 9 bases match TRBD1. Germline V gene sequence: CDR1 LNHDA, CDR2 SQIVND (reference sequence). This CDR3 contains 15 residues. The J segment lost 4 bases and the V segment lost 7 bases, leaving 10 bases of the junction unmatched. CDR3 region: CASNQPGQGSTEAFF. For the CDR3, the DNA is TGTGCCAGTAATCAGCCGGGACAGGGATCCACTGAAGCTTTCTTT.

This chain uses TRBV27 with TRBJ1-2; D gene unclear. Between the trimmed V and J ends, which lost 4 bases and 2 bases, there was a span of 11 bases. This CDR3 spans 14 amino acids. CDR1 is MNHEY and CDR2 is SMNVEV in the germline V gene (reference sequence). The CDR3, as DNA: TGTGCCAGCAGTTCCAGGACTGCCAACTATGGCTACACCTTC. Translating gives CASSSRTANYGYTF.

The rearrangement links TRBV5-4 to TRBJ2-3; D may be TRBD1 (5 bases). Germline loops: CDR1 SGHNT, CDR2 YYREEE (reference sequence). Trimming removed 0 bases from V and 5 bases from J, with 7 bases in between. This CDR3 is built from 13 residues. The CDR3 loop is CASSLVREDTQYF. The CDR3, as DNA: TGTGCCAGCAGCTTGGTCAGGGAAGATACGCAGTATTTT.

The genes are TRBV10-2 and TRBJ2-1; the D gene is possibly TRBD1 (5 bases). V was pared by 11 bases and J by 9 bases, with 14 bases between. Germline CDR1 reads WSHSY; CDR2 reads SAAADI. There are 11 residues in the CDR3. The CDR3 sequence is CASAPGLEQFF. The DNA for the CDR3 is TGCGCCTCGGCCCCAGGGCTTGAGCAGTTCTTC.

The chain couples TRBV7-8 to TRBJ2-4, with 9 bases matching TRBD1. The J segment lost 7 bases and the V segment lost 5 bases, leaving 6 bases of the junction unmatched. The CDR3 totals 14 residues. Germline V gene sequence: CDR1 SGHVS, CDR2 FQNEAQ. CDR3 loop: CASSPGTGTNIQYF. The CDR3, as DNA: TGTGCCAGCAGCCCAGGGACAGGGACGAACATTCAGTACTTC.

The table lists this clone with a count of one. The genes are TRBV19 and TRBJ1-6; D is unresolved. This CDR3 is 14 amino acids long. Per the germline V gene, CDR1 is LNHDA and CDR2 is SQIVND (reference sequence). V was trimmed by 7 bases and J by 9 bases, leaving 16 bases between them. The CDR3 nucleotides are TGTGCCAGTACTATCGAGGGCGTTGGTTCACCCCTCCACTTT. Encoded protein: CASTIEGVGSPLHF.

This chain connects TRBV28 to TRBJ1-5; 7 bases are shared with TRBD1. The CDR3 contains 17 residues. Trimming cost V 5 bases and J 9 bases; bases outside gene matches: 19. Germline V gene lookup returns CDR1 MDHEN and CDR2 SYDVKM. CDR3 in DNA: TGTGCCAGCAGTCCGGGGGCGACAGGGAGTCCCGGTCGGCCCCAGCATTTT. Translating it yields CASSPGATGSPGRPQHF. Drawing the rest from reference TRBV28 and TRBJ1-5, the complete variable domain is DVKVTQSSRYLVKRTGEKVFLECVQDMDHENMFWYRQDPGLGLRLIYFSYDVKMKEKGDIPEGYSVSREKKERFSLILESASTNQTSMYLCASSPGATGSPGRPQHFGDGTRLSIL.

This clone was observed a few times. The V call is TRBV27, the J call TRBJ2-7; no reliable D call. The CDR3 is 12 amino acids. In germline, CDR1 is MNHEY, CDR2 SMNVEV (reference sequence). Trimming stripped 2 bases from V and 0 bases from J, with 2 bases between. The CDR3 spells CASSLLSYEQYF. The CDR3 coding sequence is TGTGCCAGCAGTTTACTCTCCTACGAGCAGTACTTC.

With regard to this clone: In the same sample, other DNA sequences code for this CDR3. The chain employs TRBV11-3 and TRBJ1-6, with unresolved D. The CDR3 runs to 17 residues. The germline V gene has CDR1 SGHNT and CDR2 YENEEA. With 1 base removed from V and 0 bases from J, the gap between germline ends came to 10 bases. The CDR3 reads CASSLGGGSSYNSPLHF. The CDR3, as DNA: TGTGCCAGCAGCTTAGGAGGCGGGAGCTCCTATAATTCACCCCTCCACTTT.